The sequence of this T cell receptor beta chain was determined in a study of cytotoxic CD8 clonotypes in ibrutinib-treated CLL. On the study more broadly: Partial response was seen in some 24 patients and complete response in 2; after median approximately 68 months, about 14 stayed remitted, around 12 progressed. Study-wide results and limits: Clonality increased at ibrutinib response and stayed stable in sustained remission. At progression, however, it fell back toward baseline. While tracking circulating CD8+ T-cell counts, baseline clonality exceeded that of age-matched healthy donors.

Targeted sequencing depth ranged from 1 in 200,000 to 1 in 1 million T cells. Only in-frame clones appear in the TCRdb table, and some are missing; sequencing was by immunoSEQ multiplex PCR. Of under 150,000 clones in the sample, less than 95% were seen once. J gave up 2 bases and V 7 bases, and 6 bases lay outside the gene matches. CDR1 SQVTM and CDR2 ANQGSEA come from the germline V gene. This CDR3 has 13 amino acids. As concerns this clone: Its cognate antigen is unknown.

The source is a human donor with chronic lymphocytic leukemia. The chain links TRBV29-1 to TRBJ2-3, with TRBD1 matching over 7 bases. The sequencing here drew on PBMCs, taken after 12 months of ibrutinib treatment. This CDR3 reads CSGHRGITDTQYF. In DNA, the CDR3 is TGCAGCGGCCACAGGGGAATCACAGATACGCAGTATTTT.